Shown below are 13 T cell receptor beta chains from a single sample sequenced in a study of T-cell memory formation after mild COVID-19. TCRdb recomputed calls from the 5' RACE reads with MiXCR, one row per CDR3 protein. The data show about 320,000 distinct CDR3 sequences, over 11% seen once. Sequenced sample: PBMCs or a T cell subset sorted from them (not recorded which). These receptors were collected from a man younger than 35 who had mild COVID-19 (a few samples of this study predate the infection). Cell type and time point are not known.

The chain links TRBV6-2 or TRBV6-3 to TRBJ1-5; weak D call: TRBD1 (5 bases). This CDR3 spans 15 amino acids. The germline V gene encodes CDR1 MNHEY and CDR2 SVGEGT. Trimming left V 4 bases short and J 5 bases short, with 15 bases between. The CDR3 reads CASSLRQLADQPQHF. As DNA, the CDR3 is TGTGCCAGCAGTTTAAGACAGCTGGCTGATCAGCCCCAGCATTTT.

The V gene is TRBV5-6, the J gene TRBJ1-1; 9 bases are shared with TRBD1. The CDR3 totals 17 residues. CDR1 SGHDT and CDR2 YYEEEE come from the germline V gene. The V and J ends lost 4 bases and 4 bases, in that order; junction bases with no gene match: 14. The CDR3: CASSPGQGLVVITEAFF. In DNA form, the CDR3 reads TGTGCCAGCAGCCCCGGACAGGGGTTGGTTGTGATCACTGAAGCTTTCTTT.

The chain carries TRBV4-3 and TRBJ2-7; the D gene is possibly TRBD2 (6 bases). CDR1 is LGHNA and CDR2 is YSLEER in the germline V gene. The CDR3 loop spans 13 amino acids. V dropped 1 base and J dropped 6 bases, with 10 bases sitting between them. This CDR3 is CASSQVGEAEQYF. CDR3 in DNA: TGCGCCAGCAGCCAAGTCGGGGAGGCCGAGCAGTACTTC.

The rearrangement joins TRBV4-2 to TRBJ2-2; 11 bases line up with TRBD1. V shed 6 bases, J shed 4 bases, and the junction held 4 bases outside the gene matches. Germline V gives CDR1 LGHNA, CDR2 YNFKEQ. This CDR3 spans 15 amino acids. CDR3 region: CASRGTGGFTGELFF. CDR3 in DNA: TGTGCCAGCAGAGGGACAGGGGGTTTCACCGGGGAGCTGTTTTTT.

The chain uses TRBV12-3 or TRBV12-4 and TRBJ2-2, with unresolved D. Trimming took 0 bases from V and 7 from J, leaving 9 bases between them. The CDR3 contains 14 residues. The CDR3 spells CASSLALSLGELFF. DNA for the CDR3: TGTGCCAGCAGTTTAGCGCTCTCTCTCGGGGAGCTGTTTTTT.

This clonotype occurred a few times. CDR3 residues: CASSAWNEQFF. The CDR3 bases are TGTGCCAGCAGCGCATGGAATGAGCAGTTCTTC. The chain uses TRBV7-2 and TRBJ2-1; unclear D gene. CDR3 size: 11 residues. V was cut by 5 bases and J by 7 bases, with 6 bases left in between. The V gene's germline CDR1 is SGHTA and CDR2 FQGNSA.

This chain uses TRBV7-8 with TRBJ2-7, with a possible D match to TRBD2 (5 bases). There are 14 residues in the CDR3. Germline V gene lookup returns CDR1 SGHVS and CDR2 FQNEAQ. Trimming cost V 2 bases and J 1 base, with 9 bases left between them. The CDR3 coding sequence is TGTGCCAGCAGCTTAAAGAGGGTATCCTACGAGCAGTACTTC. Protein product: CASSLKRVSYEQYF.

This clonotype turned up a few times. The chain has TRBV4-1 and TRBJ1-4; tentatively, D is TRBD1 (5 bases). This CDR3 is 14 amino acids long. V gave up 2 bases and J gave up 6 bases, with 10 bases separating them. Per germline, CDR1 MGHRA and CDR2 YSYEKL. Written as DNA, the CDR3 is TGCGCCAGCAGCCAATGGGGGGGAGATGAAAAACTGTTTTTT. Translated, it gives CASSQWGGDEKLFF.

This chain uses TRBV12-3 or TRBV12-4 with TRBJ2-2; D call uncertain. There are 15 residues in the CDR3. V lost 3 bases to trimming and J lost 1 base, with 9 bases between them. The CDR3 loop is CASSFSGWNTGELFF. CDR3 in DNA: TGTGCCAGCAGTTTCTCAGGCTGGAACACCGGGGAGCTGTTTTTT.

The genes are TRBV28 and TRBJ1-1; D gene uncertain. CDR1 is MDHEN, CDR2 SYDVKM, per germline. The CDR3 covers 15 residues. The V gene lost 5 bases and the J gene lost 1 base, with 14 bases spanning the gap. The chain's CDR3 is CASSPKHLKNTEAFF. The CDR3 DNA follows: TGTGCCAGCAGTCCCAAGCACCTTAAGAACACTGAAGCTTTCTTT.

This sequence joins TRBV4-3 and TRBJ2-1; 11 bases map to TRBD2. V lost 3 bases to trimming and J lost 5 bases; unmatched junction nucleotides: 15. This CDR3 has 19 residues. Germline V gene data show CDR1 as LGHNA and CDR2 as YSLEER. CDR3 DNA: TGCGCCAGCAGCCACTCAGCCTCAGCCGGGACTAGCGGCAACAATGAGCAGTTCTTC. It yields the protein CASSHSASAGTSGNNEQFF.

This clonotype was detected many times. CDR3 bases: TGCGCCAGCAGCTCCCCGGGACAGGGAGGCAATGAGCAGTTCTTC. This translates into CASSSPGQGGNEQFF. The rearrangement uses TRBV5-1 and TRBJ2-1; 9 bases agree with TRBD1. Germline V gene data show CDR1 as SGHRS and CDR2 as YFSETQ. J was trimmed by 6 bases and V by 3 bases; bases with no gene match: 7. The CDR3 has 15 residues.

This clonotype was detected only a few times. This sequence joins TRBV4-1 and TRBJ2-1; no firm D call. This CDR3 is 13 amino acids long. Per the germline V gene, CDR1 is MGHRA and CDR2 is YSYEKL. V was trimmed by 0 bases and J by 8 bases, leaving 8 bases between them. DNA for the CDR3: TGCGCCAGCAGCCAAGATCCGGGCCATGAGCAGTTCTTC. Translation: CASSQDPGHEQFF.